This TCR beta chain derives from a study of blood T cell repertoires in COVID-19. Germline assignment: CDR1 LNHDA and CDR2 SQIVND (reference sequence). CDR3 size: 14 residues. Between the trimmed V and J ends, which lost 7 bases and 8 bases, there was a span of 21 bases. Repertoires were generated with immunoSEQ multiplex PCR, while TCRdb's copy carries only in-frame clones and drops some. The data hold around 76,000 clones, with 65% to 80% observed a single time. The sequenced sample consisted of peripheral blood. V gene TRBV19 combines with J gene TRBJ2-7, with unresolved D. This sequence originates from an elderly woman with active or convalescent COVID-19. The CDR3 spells CASTLYPPNRKQYF. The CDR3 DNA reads TGTGCCAGTACCCTCTACCCGCCTAACCGCAAGCAGTACTTC.